These 10 T cell receptor beta chains were all obtained from the same sample, sequenced in a study of shared clonotypes between healthy human individuals. Clones were sequenced by immunoSEQ multiplex PCR, and TCRdb holds only the in-frame ones, with some missing. Of about 1 million clones listed, about 74% were seen once; the top ten hold roughly 1.5%. The sample comprised memory CD4+ T cells sorted from blood. Subset described: CD45RA-negative fraction. Source of these receptors: a young man in good health.

The chain recombines TRBV19 with TRBJ1-3; no definite D call. Germline CDR1 reads LNHDA; CDR2 reads SQIVND (reference sequence). Trimming stripped 3 bases from V and 2 bases from J, with 14 bases between. The CDR3 covers 16 residues. This chain's CDR3 is CASSISASFTGNTIYF. Here the CDR3 DNA reads TGTGCCAGTAGTATTTCCGCATCGTTTACTGGAAACACCATATATTTT.

The J gene is TRBJ1-1, the V gene TRBV7-9; a possible D gene is TRBD1 (6 bases). Germline V gene sequence: CDR1 SEHNR, CDR2 FQNEAQ (reference sequence). With 2 bases removed from V and 11 bases from J, the gap between germline ends came to 21 bases. CDR3 length: 15 amino acids. CDR3 in amino acids: CASSLILRSRGLAFF. For the CDR3, the DNA is TGTGCCAGCAGCTTAATCCTGCGTAGTCGGGGGCTGGCTTTCTTT.

Written as DNA, the CDR3 is TGTGCCAGCAGCATCCGACAGGGGAGGGCTTTCTTT. Translating gives CASSIRQGRAFF. The J gene is TRBJ1-1, the V gene TRBV5-6, with 8 bases lining up with TRBD1. J lost 11 bases, V lost 4 bases, and 7 bases had no gene match. This CDR3 comprises 12 residues. CDR1 SGHDT and CDR2 YYEEEE come from the germline V gene.

The chain employs TRBV6-6 and TRBJ2-3; 8 bases align to TRBD1. The germline CDR1 and CDR2 sequences are MNHNY and SVGAGI (reference sequence). Trimming cost V 7 bases and J 5 bases; bases outside gene matches: 8. This CDR3 has 14 amino acids. This CDR3 is CASTLQGAGDTQYF. In nucleotides, the CDR3 is TGTGCCAGCACCTTGCAGGGGGCCGGAGATACGCAGTATTTT.

This clone was seen a few times. The rearrangement joins TRBV2 to TRBJ2-2, with D perhaps given as TRBD1 or TRBD2 (6 bases each). The CDR3 totals 15 residues. CDR1 and CDR2 (germline): SNHLY, FYNNEI. Trimming shortened V by 8 bases and J by 7 bases, and 20 bases separated the two germline ends. CDR3 loop: CASSFPGAQIGELFF. The DNA for the CDR3 is TGTGCCAGCTCGTTCCCGGGGGCGCAAATCGGGGAGCTGTTTTTT.

This clone was counted between two and nine times. This chain links TRBV6-5 with TRBJ1-1, with 7 positions matching TRBD1. This CDR3 is 14 amino acids long. Trimming cost V 6 bases and J 4 bases; bases outside gene matches: 8. From germline, CDR1 is MNHEY and CDR2 SVGAGI. The CDR3 here is CASSPLTGLTEAFF. DNA for the CDR3: TGTGCCAGCAGCCCATTGACAGGGCTCACTGAAGCTTTCTTT.

In its sample, this clone was seen a few times. The chain has TRBV6-1 and TRBJ2-2; no definite D call. Looked up from germline, CDR1 is MNHNS and CDR2 is SASEGT. Trimming removed 5 bases at V and 7 bases at J, with 8 bases between. The CDR3 is made up of 12 amino acids. CDR3 residues: CASSKNYGELFF. The DNA for the CDR3 is TGTGCCAGCAGTAAGAATTACGGGGAGCTGTTTTTT.

V and J are TRBV2 and TRBJ2-1, with 8 bases aligning to TRBD2. The CDR3 contains 16 residues. The germline gives CDR1 SNHLY, CDR2 FYNNEI. The ends lost 6 bases at V and 0 bases at J; junction bases unmatched: 7. CDR3 in DNA: TGTGCCAGCAGGAGATTAGCGGGGAGCTCCTACAATGAGCAGTTCTTC. Amino acids: CASRRLAGSSYNEQFF. The whole variable domain, filled in from reference TRBV2 and TRBJ2-1, reads EPEVTQTPSHQVTQMGQEVILRCVPISNHLYFYWYRQILGQKVEFLVSFYNNEISEKSEIFDDQFSVERPDGSNFTLKIRSTKLEDSAMYFCASRRLAGSSYNEQFFGPGTRLTVL.

This clone has more than one count but fewer than ten. V is TRBV6-6 and J is TRBJ2-7; D may correspond to TRBD1 or TRBD2 (6 bases each). V was cut by 6 bases and J by 6 bases, with 15 bases left in between. CDR3 length equals 13 residues. The germline V gene encodes CDR1 MNHNY and CDR2 SVGAGI (reference sequence). The DNA of the CDR3 is TGTGCCAGCAGGGGGGGTCAGGGGTCCGAGCAGTACTTC. As protein: CASRGGQGSEQYF.

The V call is TRBV6-5, the J call TRBJ1-6, with a weak D call TRBD1 (6 bases). V dropped 6 bases and J dropped 3 bases, with 12 bases sitting between them. The V gene's germline CDR1 is MNHEY and CDR2 SVGAGI. CDR3 length equals 15 residues. The DNA for the CDR3 is TGTGCCAGCAGATCTAACAGGGTCTATAATTCACCCCTCCACTTT. Translating it yields CASRSNRVYNSPLHF.